These 10 T cell receptor beta chains originate from one sample sequenced in a study of molecular identifiers for immune sequencing clone quantification. Via MiXCR, TCRdb re-called the PCR reads, giving one row per CDR3 protein. This table has about 320,000 distinct CDR3 sequences, over 20% appearing once. The sample consisted of naive CD8+ T cells from blood, with Jurkat cell RNA spiked in. Subset given: FACS-sorted CD8+CD4-CCR7+CD45RA+ naive T cells. These receptors came from a human donor in good health. Some libraries in this study had Jurkat cell RNA spiked in.

Comment on this clonotype: One end of the junction is discordant with germline, which a read error may explain. This chain uses TRBV29-1 with TRBJ1-1; D not resolved. Germline-derived CDR1 and CDR2 are SQVTM and ANQGSEA. The CDR3 sequence is 11 residues long. The CDR3 DNA reads TGCGGCGTTGGTGCGGGATCTGAAGCTTTCTTT. Protein sequence: CGVGAGSEAFF.

With respect to this clonotype: As the CDR3 is not closed by the conserved phenylalanine or tryptophan, this likely results from a read error. The J gene is TRBJ2-1, the V gene TRBV4-1; no definite D call. Trimming cost V 1 base and J 6 bases, with 7 bases left between them. CDR1 is MGHRA, CDR2 YSYEKL, per germline. This CDR3 contains 13 residues. The DNA of the CDR3 is TGCGCCAGCAGCCAAGCCCTAACCAATGAGCAGTTCTTG. Translation: CASSQALTNEQFL.

The CDR3 reads CASSPGTSRNEQFF. CDR3 DNA sequence: TGTGCCAGCAGCCCCGGGACTAGCAGGAATGAGCAGTTCTTC. This chain joins TRBV12-3 or TRBV12-4 and TRBJ2-1, with 9 nucleotides matching TRBD2. With 6 bases clipped from V and 7 bases from J, the junction kept 7 bases outside the gene matches. The CDR3 covers 14 residues.

This rearrangement joins TRBV11-2 to TRBJ2-7; D gene uncertain. The CDR3 runs to 13 residues. CDR1 is SGHAT, CDR2 FQNNGV, per germline. V was pared by 1 base and J by 7 bases, with 11 bases between. CDR3 DNA: TGTGCCAGCAGCTTAGGGTCCCCCGGGGAGCAGTACTTC. Translating gives CASSLGSPGEQYF.

V usage is TRBV4-3 and J usage is TRBJ2-1, with a tentative D call TRBD1 (5 bases). The CDR3 sequence is 13 residues long. The V gene lost 2 bases and the J gene lost 10 bases, with 12 bases spanning the gap. Looked up from germline, CDR1 is LGHNA and CDR2 is YSLEER. The CDR3 is CASSQSRGLEQFF. The CDR3 DNA is TGCGCCAGCAGCCAATCAAGGGGTTTGGAGCAGTTCTTC.

The CDR3 DNA reads as TGTGCCAGCAGTGTAGACGGCCCCGGGGAGCTGTTTTTT. Its protein product is CASSVDGPGELFF. This chain uses TRBV2 with TRBJ2-2; D is unclear. This CDR3 has 13 amino acids. Germline-derived CDR1 and CDR2 are SNHLY and FYNNEI. V was trimmed by 4 bases and J by 6 bases, leaving 9 bases between them.

The table lists this clonotype with many counts. The V gene is TRBV4-3, the J gene TRBJ2-7, with no clear D. Germline V gives CDR1 LGHNA, CDR2 YSLEER. The V gene lost 0 bases and the J gene lost 5 bases, with 17 bases spanning the gap. The CDR3 is 16 residues long. The CDR3 loop reads CASSQDASPQTHEQYF. The CDR3 DNA sequence: TGCGCCAGCAGCCAAGATGCCAGCCCCCAAACCCACGAGCAGTACTTC.

This clonotype has only a few counts. This chain uses TRBV30 with TRBJ2-6; perhaps TRBD1 as D (5 bases). This CDR3 has 14 residues. Trimming shortened V by 5 bases and J by 1 base, and 9 bases separated the two germline ends. The germline CDR1 and CDR2 sequences are GTSNPN and SVGIG (reference sequence). The CDR3 here is CAWSPGSGANVLTF. DNA of the CDR3: TGTGCCTGGTCGCCAGGGTCTGGGGCCAACGTCCTGACTTTC.

Details on this clonotype: One base away lies a much larger clone, so this may be a sequencing read error. This chain connects TRBV5-1 to TRBJ2-7; TRBD1 matches 7 bases. Germline V lookup: CDR1 SGHRS, CDR2 YFSETQ. This CDR3 is built from 14 residues. The DNA of the CDR3 is TGCGCCGGCAGCGCCTGGGACAGCTCCTACGAGCAGTACTTC. Its translation is CAGSAWDSSYEQYF.

This clonotype was seen many times. This rearrangement joins TRBV7-9 to TRBJ2-1; 10 nucleotides agree with TRBD2. Germline loops: CDR1 SEHNR, CDR2 FQNEAQ (reference sequence). The CDR3 length is 16 residues. Trimming at V came to 6 bases and at J to 4 bases, leaving 9 bases not matched to a gene. In DNA form, the CDR3 reads TGTGCCAGCAGTAAAACTAGCGGGATAACGTACAATGAGCAGTTCTTC. It encodes CASSKTSGITYNEQFF.